The T cell receptor beta chain under discussion was sequenced for a study of siplizumab effects on memory and regulatory T cells. Study-level results: It seemed that naive T cells were more diverse than memory cells and were major contributors to the alloresponse.

A remark on this clone: No antigen is known for it.

This CDR3 is built from 12 residues. V lost 1 base and J lost 0, with 2 bases in between. The germline V gene has CDR1 SGHRS and CDR2 YFSETQ. Profiled with immunoSEQ multiplex PCR; TCRdb holds only in-frame clones, not every one. This sample yields approximately 110,000 clones, of which just over 90% are seen a single time; 0.75% belongs to the top ten. The sample consisted of Tregs sorted from blood. This clonotype was obtained from a human donor in good health. The gene calls are TRBV5-1 and TRBJ2-7, with no clear D. The chain's CDR3 is CASSLPSYEQYF. The CDR3 nucleotides read TGCGCCAGCAGCTTGCCCTCCTACGAGCAGTACTTC.